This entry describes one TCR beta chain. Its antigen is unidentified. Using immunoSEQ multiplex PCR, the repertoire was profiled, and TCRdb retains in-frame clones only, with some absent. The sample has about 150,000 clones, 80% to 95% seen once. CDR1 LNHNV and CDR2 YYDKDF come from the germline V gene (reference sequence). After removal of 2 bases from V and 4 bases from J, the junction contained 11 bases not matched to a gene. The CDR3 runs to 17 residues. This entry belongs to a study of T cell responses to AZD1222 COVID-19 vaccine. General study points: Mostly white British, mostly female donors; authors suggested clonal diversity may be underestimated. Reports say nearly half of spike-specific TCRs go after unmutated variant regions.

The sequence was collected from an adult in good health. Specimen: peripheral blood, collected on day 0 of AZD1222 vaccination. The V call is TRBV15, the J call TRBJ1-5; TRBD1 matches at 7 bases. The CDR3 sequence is CATSRTRDVQGNQPQHF. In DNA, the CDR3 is TGTGCCACCAGCAGAACCCGAGACGTACAGGGGAATCAGCCCCAGCATTTT.